These 29 T cell receptor beta chains originate from one sample sequenced in a study of shared clonotypes between healthy human individuals. Using immunoSEQ multiplex PCR, the repertoire was profiled, and TCRdb retains in-frame clones only, with some absent. The sample has around 500,000 clones; about 79% are singletons. The material sequenced was PBMCs. The source is a woman between 40 and 50 years old in good health. Some clones in this sample may be carry-over from other donors' samples.

The chain employs TRBV28 and TRBJ2-1; 8 nucleotides align to TRBD1. V was pared by 5 bases and J by 4 bases, with 10 bases of the junction left unmatched. Germline CDR1 reads MDHEN; CDR2 reads SYDVKM. The CDR3 has 16 residues. Written as DNA, the CDR3 is TGTGCCAGCAGTCGGATCGCAGGGGGCTTTTACAATGAGCAGTTCTTC. Protein sequence: CASSRIAGGFYNEQFF.

This chain uses TRBV7-9 with TRBJ2-2; D call uncertain. The CDR3 contains 15 residues. The V gene lost 2 bases and the J gene lost 5 bases, with 12 bases spanning the gap. Germline CDR1 SEHNR, CDR2 FQNEAQ (reference sequence). In DNA, the CDR3 is TGTGCCAGCAGCTTATCGAACGGGCGGACCGGGGAGCTGTTTTTT. Translated: CASSLSNGRTGELFF.

This chain connects TRBV29-1 to TRBJ2-1; D gene uncertain. V was trimmed by 6 bases and J by 9 bases, leaving 9 bases between them. The CDR3 has 10 amino acids. In germline, CDR1 is SQVTM, CDR2 ANQGSEA. As DNA, the CDR3 is TGCAGCGTCCAAGTTGGTGAGCAGTTCTTC. Translating gives CSVQVGEQFF.

CDR3 in amino acids: CASSLVQSGNTEAFF. DNA of the CDR3: TGTGCCAGCAGTTTGGTGCAGAGTGGGAACACTGAAGCTTTCTTT. V and J are TRBV28 and TRBJ1-1; D is unclear. The CDR3 has 15 residues. Trimming removed 3 bases at V and 1 base at J, with 12 bases between. Germline V lookup: CDR1 MDHEN, CDR2 SYDVKM. The full variable domain, completed using reference TRBV28 and TRBJ1-1, is DVKVTQSSRYLVKRTGEKVFLECVQDMDHENMFWYRQDPGLGLRLIYFSYDVKMKEKGDIPEGYSVSREKKERFSLILESASTNQTSMYLCASSLVQSGNTEAFFGQGTRLTVV.

The chain has TRBV9 and TRBJ2-1, with 12 bases fitting TRBD2. This CDR3 is built from 15 residues. J was trimmed by 6 bases and V by 4 bases; bases with no gene match: 5. CDR1 and CDR2 (germline): SGDLS, YYNGEE. The CDR3 protein is CASSPTSGSINEQFF. The CDR3 bases are TGTGCCAGCAGCCCGACTAGCGGGAGTATCAATGAGCAGTTCTTC.

Regarding this clone: Other DNA sequences from this sample encode an identical CDR3 as well. V usage is TRBV5-1 and J usage is TRBJ2-6, with 10 bases identical to TRBD1. With 2 bases clipped from V and 0 bases from J, the junction kept 5 bases outside the gene matches. The CDR3 covers 18 residues. Germline V lookup: CDR1 SGHRS, CDR2 YFSETQ. CDR3 in amino acids: CASSFRQGAGSGANVLTF. CDR3 nucleotide sequence: TGCGCCAGCAGCTTCAGACAGGGGGCCGGCTCTGGGGCCAACGTCCTGACTTTC. The whole variable domain, remainder taken from reference TRBV5-1 and TRBJ2-6, is KAGVTQTPRYLIKTRGQQVTLSCSPISGHRSVSWYQQTPGQGLQFLFEYFSETQRNKGNFPGRFSGRQFSNSRSEMNVSTLELGDSALYLCASSFRQGAGSGANVLTFGAGSRLTVL.

This rearrangement joins TRBV28 to TRBJ2-7, with 8 bases fitting TRBD1. Germline V gene data show CDR1 as MDHEN and CDR2 as SYDVKM. The CDR3 consists of 14 residues. J gave up 0 bases and V 3 bases, and 1 base lay outside the gene matches. The CDR3 loop reads CASSLTGDSYEQYF. In DNA, the CDR3 is TGTGCCAGCAGTTTGACAGGGGACTCCTACGAGCAGTACTTC.

The CDR3 sequence is CASSLVLAGDGSDEQFF. Written as DNA, the CDR3 is TGTGCCAGCAGCCTAGTCCTAGCGGGAGACGGTAGCGATGAGCAGTTCTTC. This chain connects TRBV7-8 to TRBJ2-1; TRBD2 matches 10 bases. Germline trimming cut 5 bases from V and 8 bases from J; bases unmatched to any gene: 15. Germline V gene lookup returns CDR1 SGHVS and CDR2 FQNEAQ. CDR3 length: 17 amino acids.

The chain employs TRBV10-3 and TRBJ2-7; 8 bases map to TRBD2. This CDR3 comprises 15 residues. The germline V gene encodes CDR1 ENHRY and CDR2 SYGVKD. V dropped 6 bases and J dropped 4; count of bases not matched to a gene: 11. This CDR3 is CAISPGLAQGYEQYF. In DNA form, the CDR3 reads TGTGCCATCAGCCCCGGACTAGCCCAGGGGTACGAGCAGTACTTC.

This chain links TRBV28 with TRBJ2-1, with 12 bases lining up with TRBD2. The CDR3 totals 16 residues. The germline gives CDR1 MDHEN, CDR2 SYDVKM. The V segment lost 5 bases and the J segment 8 bases; nucleotides outside the gene matches: 10. The CDR3 bases are TGTGCCAGCAGTCTTCGGACTAGCGGGATTATTGATGAGCAGTTCTTC. Translating it yields CASSLRTSGIIDEQFF.

The V gene is TRBV28, the J gene TRBJ2-1, with TRBD1 identical over 9 bases. V was clipped by 6 bases and J by 4 bases; unmatched bases: 4. CDR3 length equals 14 residues. The germline gives CDR1 MDHEN, CDR2 SYDVKM. The CDR3: CASSTGTGYNEQFF. The CDR3 DNA reads TGTGCCAGCAGCACCGGGACAGGGTACAATGAGCAGTTCTTC.

The V call is TRBV5-1, the J call TRBJ2-5; D is ambiguous. The J call may not be correct, given that the DNA end is closer to TRBJ2-7. CDR1 and CDR2 from the germline V gene are SGHRS and YFSETQ. This CDR3 spans 12 amino acids. The CDR3 DNA is TGCGCCAGCAGCTTGAGGCGTGTCGAGCAGTACTTC. Amino acids: CASSLRRVEQYF.

The rearrangement uses TRBV19 and TRBJ1-1; the D is unclear. V was trimmed by 6 bases and J by 5 bases, leaving 13 bases between them. CDR3 length: 13 residues. Germline lookup yields CDR1 LNHDA and CDR2 SQIVND (reference sequence). CDR3 region: CASSPGVTTEAFF. The CDR3, as DNA: TGTGCCAGTAGCCCCGGGGTAACGACTGAAGCTTTCTTT. The full variable domain, with the rest looked up from reference TRBV19 and TRBJ1-1, is DGGITQSPKYLFRKEGQNVTLSCEQNLNHDAMYWYRQDPGQGLRLIYYSQIVNDFQKGDIAEGYSVSREKKESFPLTVTSAQKNPTAFYLCASSPGVTTEAFFGQGTRLTVV.

The V gene is TRBV13, the J gene TRBJ2-1, with TRBD2 matching over 11 bases. V lost 1 base, J lost 8 bases, and 4 bases stayed unmatched. Germline CDR1 reads PRHDT; CDR2 reads FYEKMQ (reference sequence). This CDR3 has 15 residues. The CDR3 nucleotides read TGTGCCAGCAGCTTAGTGTCTAGCGGGAGGTATGAGCAGTTCTTC. This sequence encodes CASSLVSSGRYEQFF.

The chain is built from TRBV27 and TRBJ2-7, with a possible D match to TRBD1 (5 bases). V was shortened by 4 bases and J by 3 bases, with 13 bases between the two germline ends. This CDR3 has 14 amino acids. Germline values: CDR1 MNHEY, CDR2 SMNVEV (reference sequence). The CDR3 DNA reads TGTGCCAGCAGTTCATGGGGCAGGCGCTACGAGCAGTACTTC. Protein: CASSSWGRRYEQYF.

The CDR3 loop reads CASSYRGGTDTQYF. CDR3 sequence (DNA): TGTGCCAGCAGTTACAGGGGTGGGACAGATACGCAGTATTTT. The chain joins TRBV2 to TRBJ2-3, with 7 bases lining up with TRBD1. Losses at the gene ends were 5 bases for V and 3 bases for J; bases not matched to a gene: 5. The CDR3 length is 14 residues. The germline gives CDR1 SNHLY, CDR2 FYNNEI. Using reference TRBV2 and TRBJ2-3 for the parts outside the CDR3, the full variable domain is EPEVTQTPSHQVTQMGQEVILRCVPISNHLYFYWYRQILGQKVEFLVSFYNNEISEKSEIFDDQFSVERPDGSNFTLKIRSTKLEDSAMYFCASSYRGGTDTQYFGPGTRLTVL.

This clone was recorded once. Relative to the germline gene, one junction end is altered; a read error may explain this. The V and J genes are TRBV7-3 and TRBJ2-1; D is perhaps TRBD1 (5 bases). There are 14 residues in the CDR3. The germline gives CDR1 SGHTA, CDR2 FQGTGA. The CDR3 nucleotides read TGTGCCAGCAGCCTAACAGGCCCCTACAATGAGCAGTTCTTC. It translates to CASSLTGPYNEQFF.

The DNA of the CDR3 is TGTGCCAGCAGTTACTCTGGGGATACGCAGTATTTT. Protein product: CASSYSGDTQYF. The V and J genes are TRBV6-5 and TRBJ2-3; D gene uncertain. CDR3 size: 12 residues. The germline V and J ends were trimmed by 0 bases and 6 bases, with 4 bases remaining between them. CDR1 is MNHEY and CDR2 is SVGAGI in the germline V gene.

This clone was seen just once. J is TRBJ2-5 and V is TRBV6-1; D not resolved. This CDR3 contains 13 residues. V shed 11 bases and J shed 0 bases, with 13 bases lying between them. The germline V gene has CDR1 MNHNS and CDR2 SASEGT. The CDR3 region has the DNA TGTGCCTCCACTGTGGCAAACCAAGAGACCCAGTACTTC. It is translated as CASTVANQETQYF.

The chain combines TRBV11-2 with TRBJ2-7; 8 bases map to TRBD2. Germline loops: CDR1 SGHAT, CDR2 FQNNGV. The CDR3 is made up of 14 amino acids. V shed 0 bases and J 12 bases; nucleotides not matched to a gene: 10. CDR3 sequence (DNA): TGTGCCAGCAGCTTAGAAATGGGGGGACTAGTGCCGTACTTC. Translating it yields CASSLEMGGLVPYF.

This clone was seen at least ten times. The chain carries TRBV18 and TRBJ2-2; D unclear. V lost 1 base to trimming and J lost 2 bases, with 5 bases between them. Germline V lookup: CDR1 KGHSH, CDR2 LQKENI. The CDR3 extends over 14 amino acids. The CDR3 sequence is CASSPRLNTGELFF. The CDR3 region has the DNA TGTGCCAGCTCACCACGGCTTAACACCGGGGAGCTGTTTTTT.

The genes are TRBV29-1 and TRBJ2-1; D is undetermined. Germline CDR1 and CDR2: SQVTM and ANQGSEA. The CDR3 sequence is 11 residues long. The V gene lost 1 base and the J gene lost 6 bases, with 4 bases spanning the gap. For the CDR3, the DNA is TGCAGCGTTGAAGGGGTCAATGAGCAGTTCTTC. Protein sequence: CSVEGVNEQFF.

The sample holds a few counts of this clone. V and J are TRBV5-1 and TRBJ2-2; 10 nucleotides agree with TRBD2. The CDR3 is 17 amino acids. Germline CDR1 is SGHRS and CDR2 is YFSETQ. The ends lost 4 bases at V and 2 bases at J; junction bases unmatched: 8. CDR3 in amino acids: CASSPRRTSGNTGELFF. The CDR3 nucleotides are TGCGCCAGCAGCCCCCGCCGGACTAGCGGCAACACCGGGGAGCTGTTTTTT.

In this sample, this clone turned up many times. The J gene is TRBJ1-5, the V gene TRBV28; D unresolved. The germline V gene encodes CDR1 MDHEN and CDR2 SYDVKM. The CDR3 spans 12 residues. The germline V and J ends were trimmed by 8 bases and 7 bases, with 12 bases remaining between them. The CDR3 bases are TGTGCCAGCCAGGAGTTAGAACAGCCCCAGCATTTT. Translating gives CASQELEQPQHF.

V is TRBV9 and J is TRBJ1-1; D is unresolved. V was shortened by 1 base and J by 4 bases, with 11 bases between the two germline ends. CDR3 length: 14 amino acids. Germline V gene lookup returns CDR1 SGDLS and CDR2 YYNGEE. For the CDR3, the DNA is TGTGCCAGCAGCGTAACGGCGCGGGGCACTGAAGCTTTCTTT. Translation: CASSVTARGTEAFF.

Concerning this clone: A read error may be the cause here, since a much bigger clone is one base away. The rearrangement joins TRBV27 to TRBJ2-7; D gene uncertain. Trimming pared 4 bases from V and 3 bases from J, leaving 4 bases between. Germline V CDR1 and CDR2: MNHEY, SMNVEV (reference sequence). The CDR3 loop spans 11 amino acids. CDR3 nucleotides: TGTGCCAGCAGTTCCTTCTACGAGCAGTACTTC. Residues: CASSSFYEQYF.

The chain links TRBV2 to TRBJ2-2; 13 bases line up with TRBD2. This CDR3 is built from 16 residues. CDR1 is SNHLY, CDR2 FYNNEI, per germline. V trimming: 10 bases; J trimming: 4 bases; junction bases outside the gene matches: 9. CDR3 loop: CATQLAGGPVTGELFF. The DNA of the CDR3 is TGTGCCACCCAACTAGCGGGAGGGCCGGTCACCGGGGAGCTGTTTTTT.

To note about this clone: A read error is the likely source, as a far larger clone sits one nucleotide away. The chain joins TRBV28 to TRBJ1-1; perhaps TRBD1 as D (5 bases). The length of the CDR3 is 18 residues. V was cut by 2 bases and J by 4 bases, with 23 bases left in between. The germline gives CDR1 MDHEN, CDR2 SYDVKM. CDR3 nucleotide sequence: TGTGCCAGCAGTTTACTTACCTCCACTAGGGGCGCGGTCACTGAAGCTTTCTTT. Its protein product is CASSLLTSTRGAVTEAFF. The full variable domain, its missing parts supplied by reference TRBV28 and TRBJ1-1, is DVKVTQSSRYLVKRTGEKVFLECVQDMDHENMFWYRQDPGLGLRLIYFSYDVKMKEKGDIPEGYSVSREKKERFSLILESASTNQTSMYLCASSLLTSTRGAVTEAFFGQGTRLTVV.

This clone has a handful of counts. This rearrangement joins TRBV11-1 to TRBJ2-6, with D possibly being TRBD2 (5 bases). The germline V and J ends were trimmed by 5 bases and 1 base, with 12 bases remaining between them. The CDR3 length is 16 residues. Germline V gene data show CDR1 as SGHAT and CDR2 as FQDESV (reference sequence). In nucleotides, the CDR3 is TGTGCCAGCAGCACCCCCGGGAAGTCTGGGGCCAACGTCCTGACTTTC. Amino acid sequence: CASSTPGKSGANVLTF. Filled out from reference TRBV11-1 and TRBJ2-6, the complete variable domain reads EAEVAQSPRYKITEKSQAVAFWCDPISGHATLYWYRQILGQGPELLVQFQDESVVDDSQLPKDRFSAERLKGVDSTLKIQPAELGDSAMYLCASSTPGKSGANVLTFGAGSRLTVL.